These 5 T cell receptor beta chains were sequenced from one sample in a study of shared clonotypes between healthy human individuals. Only in-frame clones appear in the TCRdb table, and some are missing; sequencing was by immunoSEQ multiplex PCR. The repertoire consists of just under 95,000 clones, with almost 70% occurring once and the leading ten covering about half. The sequenced sample was memory CD8+ T cells sorted from blood. The sample's subset: CD45RO+ cells pooled with CCR7-negative TemRA cells. The receptor source for this set is a man aged 30 to 45 in good health.

The V call is TRBV19, the J call TRBJ1-1; no definite D call. The CDR3 contains 13 residues. Deletions cut 4 bases from V and 0 bases from J, with 6 bases between. Germline V gives CDR1 LNHDA, CDR2 SQIVND (reference sequence). In DNA form, the CDR3 reads TGTGCCAGTAGTAGGGGTATGAACACTGAAGCTTTCTTT. Protein sequence: CASSRGMNTEAFF. Combining the CDR3 with reference TRBV19 and TRBJ1-1 gives the whole variable domain DGGITQSPKYLFRKEGQNVTLSCEQNLNHDAMYWYRQDPGQGLRLIYYSQIVNDFQKGDIAEGYSVSREKKESFPLTVTSAQKNPTAFYLCASSRGMNTEAFFGQGTRLTVV.

The V and J genes are TRBV18 and TRBJ1-1, with 9 bases fitting TRBD1. The germline gives CDR1 KGHSH, CDR2 LQKENI. This CDR3 region has 13 residues. V was clipped by 8 bases and J by 5 bases; unmatched bases: 6. The CDR3: CASTGTGSTEAFF. The CDR3, as DNA: TGTGCCAGCACCGGGACAGGGAGTACTGAAGCTTTCTTT.

The chain uses TRBV4-1 and TRBJ2-5; possible D gene TRBD1, 6 bases. V was shortened by 1 base and J by 4 bases, with 16 bases between the two germline ends. This CDR3 is 16 amino acids long. CDR1 and CDR2 (germline): MGHRA, YSYEKL. The CDR3 bases are TGCGCCAGCAGCCAAGTTCCCAGGGGCGGCCGAGAGACCCAGTACTTC. Amino acids: CASSQVPRGGRETQYF.

The chain joins TRBV5-6 to TRBJ2-5; TRBD1 agrees at 8 bases. The CDR3 covers 19 residues. Unmatched junction bases numbered 15, after V lost 0 bases and J lost 2 bases. Germline lookup yields CDR1 SGHDT and CDR2 YYEEEE. CDR3 sequence: CASSLAFVQGALGQETQYF. The CDR3 region has the DNA TGTGCCAGCAGCTTGGCCTTCGTCCAGGGGGCTTTGGGGCAAGAGACCCAGTACTTC.

This clone turned up a few times. The CDR3 DNA is TGTGCCAGCAGCTTGTCCGTCTCCGAACAGCCCCAGCATTTT. Translating it yields CASSLSVSEQPQHF. The chain combines TRBV7-2 with TRBJ1-5; D is unclear. Per germline, CDR1 SGHTA and CDR2 FQGNSA. The ends were cut back, 3 bases at V and 7 bases at J, with 13 bases in the middle. The CDR3 runs to 14 residues. Variable domain in full (rest from reference TRBV7-2 and TRBJ1-5): GAGVSQSPSNKVTEKGKDVELRCDPISGHTALYWYRQSLGQGLEFLIYFQGNSAPDKSGLPSDRFSAERTGGSVSTLTIQRTQQEDSAVYLCASSLSVSEQPQHFGDGTRLSIL.